This section outlines one T cell receptor beta chain sequence together with its context. Its antigen is undetermined. The CDR3 contains 16 residues. CDR1 is SEHNR, CDR2 FQNEAQ, per germline (reference sequence). The V and J ends lost 0 bases and 4 bases, in that order; junction bases with no gene match: 5. The data originate from a study of cytomegalovirus exposure and HLA in healthy donors. For the study at large: An analysis done earlier identified fewer than 140 million unique TCR beta sequences from 190 million or so T cells.

The PCR was carried out with 60 Vbeta primers and 13 Jbeta primers. Clones were read by immunoSEQ multiplex PCR, and TCRdb kept only the in-frame ones, dropping some. The table lists over 100,000 clones, roughly 60% of them singletons, with less than 12% in the top ten. Study-level results: Altogether, 150 to 200 TCR beta chains were recorded as cytomegalovirus-associated.

The V call is TRBV7-9, the J call TRBJ2-7; 11 nucleotides line up with TRBD2. This clonotype was sampled from a man aged 35 to 55 in good health and CMV-seropositive. Sequencing was done on a sample of PBMCs. In DNA, the CDR3 is TGTGCCAGCAGCTTAGCCGGGACTAGCGGATATTACGAGCAGTACTTC. It translates to CASSLAGTSGYYEQYF.